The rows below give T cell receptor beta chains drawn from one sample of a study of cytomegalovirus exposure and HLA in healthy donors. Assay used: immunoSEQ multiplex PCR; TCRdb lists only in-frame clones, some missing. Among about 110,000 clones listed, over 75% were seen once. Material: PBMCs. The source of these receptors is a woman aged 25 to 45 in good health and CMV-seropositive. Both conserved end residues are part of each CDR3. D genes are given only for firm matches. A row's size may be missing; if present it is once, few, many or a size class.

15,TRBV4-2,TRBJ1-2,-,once,CASSQERQALGGYTF,TGTGCCAGCAGCCAAGAACGACAGGCCCTGGGGGGCTACACCTTC
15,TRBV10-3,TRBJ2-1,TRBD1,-,CAISEWDRGDNEQFF,TGTGCCATCAGTGAATGGGACAGGGGGGACAATGAGCAGTTCTTC
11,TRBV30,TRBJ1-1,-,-,CAWSLDTEAFF,TGTGCCTGGAGTTTAGACACTGAAGCTTTCTTT
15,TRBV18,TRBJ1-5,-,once,CASSLSGTKFQPQHF,TGTGCCAGCTCACTATCCGGGACTAAATTTCAGCCCCAGCATTTT
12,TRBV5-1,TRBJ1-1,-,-,CASSEDWTEAFF,TGCGCCAGCAGCGAGGACTGGACTGAAGCTTTCTTT
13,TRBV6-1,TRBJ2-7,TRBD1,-,CATSRDSTYEQYF,TGTGCCACGTCCCGGGACAGCACCTACGAGCAGTACTTC
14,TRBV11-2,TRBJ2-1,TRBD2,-,CASSFGGRGNEQFF,TGTGCCAGCAGCTTCGGTGGGAGGGGAAATGAGCAGTTCTTC
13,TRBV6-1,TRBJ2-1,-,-,CASKRELYNEQFF,TGTGCCAGCAAGAGGGAGCTTTACAATGAGCAGTTCTTC
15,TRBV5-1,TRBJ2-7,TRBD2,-,CASSMIAGGSYEQYF,TGCGCCAGCAGCATGATAGCGGGGGGGTCCTACGAGCAGTACTTC
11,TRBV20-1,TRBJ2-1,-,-,CSALSLNEQFF,TGCAGTGCACTCTCACTAAATGAGCAGTTCTTC
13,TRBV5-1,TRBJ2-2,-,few,CASSFYESGELFF,TGCGCCAGCAGCTTCTATGAATCCGGGGAGCTGTTTTTT
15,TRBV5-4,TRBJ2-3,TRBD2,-,CASAPYREAGDTQYF,TGTGCCAGCGCCCCCTACCGGGAGGCCGGTGATACGCAGTATTTT
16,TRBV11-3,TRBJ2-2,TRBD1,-,CASSLVQGALTGELFF,TGTGCCAGCAGCTTAGTTCAGGGGGCGTTGACCGGGGAGCTGTTTTTT
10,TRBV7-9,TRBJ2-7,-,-,CSSASYEQYF,TGTTCCAGCGCCAGCTACGAGCAGTACTTC
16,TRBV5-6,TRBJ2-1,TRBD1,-,CASSRVGQGAYNEQFF,TGTGCCAGCAGCCGGGTCGGACAGGGGGCCTACAATGAGCAGTTCTTC
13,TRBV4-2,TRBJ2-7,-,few,CASSHPGIYEQYF,TGTGCCAGCAGCCACCCAGGGATCTACGAGCAGTACTTC
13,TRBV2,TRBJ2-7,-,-,CFCREEAAYEQYF,TGTTTTTGCAGGGAGGAGGCGGCATACGAGCAGTACTTC
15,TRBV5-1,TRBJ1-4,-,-,CASSLALSGGEKLFF,TGCGCCAGCAGCTTGGCCCTATCGGGGGGCGAAAAACTGTTTTTT
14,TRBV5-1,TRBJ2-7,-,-,CASSPRTANYEQYF,TGCGCCAGCAGCCCAAGGACAGCAAACTACGAGCAGTACTTC
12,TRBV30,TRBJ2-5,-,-,CAWSSQEGTQYF,TGTGCCTGGAGTAGCCAGGAAGGGACCCAGTACTTC
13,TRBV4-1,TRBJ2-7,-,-,CASSREETYEQYF,TGCGCCAGCAGCCGGGAGGAAACCTACGAGCAGTACTTC